This T cell receptor (beta chain) is from a study of blood T cells in healthy people across ages. The germline V gene has CDR1 SNHLY and CDR2 FYNNEI. This CDR3 contains 14 residues. PCR was performed a second time for 7 to 11 cycles using a sample-barcoded 5' primer and a J-beta primer mix. From the 5' RACE reads, TCRdb called clonotypes with MiXCR, one entry per CDR3 protein. The sample lists approximately 960,000 distinct CDR3 sequences, under 35% occurring once. This clonotype has more than one count but fewer than ten. One end of the junction varies from germline; a read error may be responsible. This same sample was also part of a study on T cells of mothers and their children. From that study: The study recruited a few healthy Caucasian mothers and their six children as donors.

The sample taken for sequencing was blood. The TCR sequence derives from a woman between 40 and 50 years old in good health. The rearrangement uses TRBV2 and TRBJ1-4, with unresolved D. The CDR3 loop reads CASSRRVTNEKPFF. The CDR3 DNA reads TGTGCCAGCAGTCGACGGGTCACAAATGAAAAACCGTTTTTT.